The clone carrying this T cell receptor (beta chain) was counted a few times. The antigen is undetermined. RNA transcripts gave rise to amplified TCR beta CDR3 regions. In the first-round RT-PCR of the TCR CDR3, the HTBI primer set was used. Via MiXCR, TCRdb re-called the multiplex PCR reads, giving one row per CDR3 protein. The table includes around 570,000 distinct CDR3 sequences, less than 20% detected once. This record comes from a study of T cells in Graves' hyperthyroidism and ophthalmopathy. About the study: Once the initial diagnosis was made, peripheral blood was obtained before any treatment. Regarding the study as a whole: Patients with ophthalmopathy were separated from those with stable hyperthyroidism by a 13 V-J model.

This CDR3 is 16 amino acids long. V was pared by 1 base and J by 1 base, with 16 bases between. The germline V gene encodes CDR1 DFQATT and CDR2 SNEGSKA (reference sequence). The study left out patients who had uncontrolled infection, other autoimmune disease, pregnancy or lactation. Each diagnosis drew on symptoms, thyroxine, TRAb, thyroid ultrasound and orbital computed tomography findings. What was sequenced was blood. This TCR was recovered from a man aged 35 to 55 with Graves' ophthalmopathy. The rearrangement uses TRBV20-1 and TRBJ1-1, with no clear D. The CDR3 protein is CSARGGSGPTNTEAFF. The CDR3 bases are TGCAGTGCTAGAGGCGGCAGCGGCCCTACGAACACTGAAGCTTTCTTT.